Listed below are T cell receptor beta chains from one sample, sequenced in a study of cytomegalovirus exposure and HLA in healthy donors. The repertoire was sequenced with immunoSEQ multiplex PCR; TCRdb's copy has only in-frame clones and lacks some. In the table there are about 130,000 clones, roughly 83% of which are singletons. Sequencing was carried out using PBMCs. These receptors were obtained from a man younger than 35 in good health and CMV-seropositive. CDR3s include the opening cysteine and the closing phenylalanine or tryptophan.

j_gene	v_gene	CDR3aa
TRBJ2-7	TRBV6-1	CASSEILGGTYYEQYF
TRBJ2-3	TRBV7-3	CASSSAGWDTQYF
TRBJ1-1	TRBV7-3	CASSPSGTGYSEAFF
TRBJ2-7	TRBV11-2	CASSFTGQNEQYF
TRBJ2-1	TRBV6-6	CASSYSRGAYEQFF
TRBJ1-1	TRBV6-6	CASSYSRAGYSEAFF
TRBJ1-1	TRBV5-1	CASQGDAVEAFF
TRBJ1-4	TRBV2	CASSGASGQTNEKLFF
TRBJ1-2	TRBV7-8	CASSPTGVNYGYTF
TRBJ1-5	TRBV28	CASSLRQGGFQPQHF
TRBJ1-5	TRBV6-6	CASTQGVSNQPQHF
TRBJ1-2	TRBV19	CASSIGGDGYTF
TRBJ1-5	TRBV19	CASSIQGGLGDQPQHF
TRBJ1-3	TRBV7-3	CASSPDGASSGNTIYF
TRBJ2-7	TRBV6-5	CASSLGTGAYEQYF
TRBJ1-4	TRBV15	CATSRPVLNEKLFF
TRBJ2-7	TRBV2	CASSGYRLTYEQYF
TRBJ1-1	TRBV29-1	CSVDPAGGTAFF
TRBJ1-4	TRBV13	CASSPLGTGNEKLFF
TRBJ2-3	TRBV6-4	CASSPLGGGGAEDTQYF
TRBJ2-5	TRBV2	CASSEAVGTSGGAREETQYF
TRBJ1-2	TRBV5-1	CASSFIQDRGIKANYGYTF
TRBJ2-5	TRBV5-6	CASSLAGGRETQYF
TRBJ1-1	TRBV7-2	CASSLVGARGGTEAFF
TRBJ2-1	TRBV19	CASNPTGGKDNEQFF
TRBJ2-1	TRBV30	CAWSSGAPNEQFF